What follows describes a single TCR beta chain. Its target is not known. The V and J ends lost 7 bases and 4 bases respectively, with 20 bases between them. Germline loops: CDR1 WNHNN, CDR2 SYGVQD (reference sequence). This CDR3 contains 16 residues. The data originate from a study of identical twins. TCRdb re-called the 5' RACE reads through MiXCR, storing one row per CDR3 protein. The sample includes roughly 700,000 distinct CDR3 sequences, over 8.5% of them seen just once. Study-wide results and limits: Models underestimated how often monozygotic twins shared out-of-frame TCR alpha.

This sample was shared with a second study, whose subject was yellow fever vaccine responses in identical twins. That source adds: Twins' vaccine T cell response reportedly seemed partly convergent, partly personalized.

The sample was PBMCs. The chain employs TRBV10-1 and TRBJ2-1, with TRBD2 as a possible D gene (8 bases). This sequence originates from a woman aged 18 to 35 in good health. CDR3 coding DNA: TGCGCCAGCAATGACCTCGGGAGGGGGCTTTACAATGAGCAGTTCTTC. Protein sequence: CASNDLGRGLYNEQFF.